This TCR beta chain was retrieved from a study of cytomegalovirus exposure and HLA in healthy donors. About the research overall: From HLA-typed donors, an early data release held some 80 million unique TCRs. Study-level points and caveats: DRB1 showed the most TCR associations and HLA-C the fewest in a later analysis, as rates varied by HLA locus. Being productive about 87% or about 30% of the time was typical of most TCR beta V segments in an earlier analysis.

The PCR contained 60 Vbeta and 13 Jbeta primers. Generated by immunoSEQ multiplex PCR, the TCRdb table keeps only in-frame clones and is missing some. This sample carries approximately 160,000 clones, 82% of them seen once, and the ten largest clones take less than 1.6%. This clone turned up a few times. What it binds is unknown. The CDR3 is made up of 15 amino acids. Germline V gives CDR1 MDHEN, CDR2 SYDVKM. The V end lost 1 base, the J end lost 2 bases, and 11 bases lay between the germline ends. The chain uses TRBV28 and TRBJ1-2, with D unresolved. Source material: PBMCs. This TCR derives from a girl aged 10-17 years in good health and CMV-seropositive. The CDR3 region is CASSLSPRRNYGYTF. The CDR3, as DNA: TGTGCCAGCAGTTTATCCCCGCGCAGGAACTATGGCTACACCTTC.